The 18 T cell receptor beta chains below all came from one sample that was sequenced in a study of T cell responses to AZD1222 COVID-19 vaccine. The repertoire was sequenced with immunoSEQ multiplex PCR; TCRdb's copy has only in-frame clones and lacks some. Of 150,000 to 200,000 clones in the sample, approximately 95% were seen once. The sample in question was peripheral blood, obtained on day 0 of AZD1222 vaccination. These receptors came from an adult in good health.

The chain employs TRBV5-1 and TRBJ1-1; no definite D call. V dropped 0 bases and J dropped 5 bases, with 5 bases sitting between them. The CDR3 totals 12 residues. Per germline, CDR1 SGHRS and CDR2 YFSETQ. The CDR3: CASSLERTEAFF. The CDR3 DNA is TGCGCCAGCAGCTTGGAGAGAACTGAAGCTTTCTTT.

The chain combines TRBV2 with TRBJ1-2, with D tentatively TRBD1 (5 bases). The germline gives CDR1 SNHLY, CDR2 FYNNEI. This CDR3 region has 12 residues. V was pared by 7 bases and J by 8 bases, with 14 bases between. The CDR3 bases are TGTGCCAGCAACGAAGGGGTGAAGGGCTACACCTTC. Translating it yields CASNEGVKGYTF.

The V call is TRBV11-2, the J call TRBJ1-1; D may be TRBD1 (5 bases). V was shortened by 5 bases and J by 2 bases, with 12 bases between the two germline ends. The germline gives CDR1 SGHAT, CDR2 FQNNGV. The CDR3 has 14 amino acids. The CDR3 coding sequence is TGTGCCAGCAGCACAACTAGGGGAAACACTGAAGCTTTCTTT. Amino acid sequence: CASSTTRGNTEAFF.

V and J are TRBV19 and TRBJ1-2; D is unclear. Trimming cost V 5 bases and J 1 base, with 11 bases left between them. CDR1 is LNHDA and CDR2 is SQIVND in the germline V gene (reference sequence). The CDR3 runs 14 residues. The CDR3 loop is CASSGKPYNYGYTF. For the CDR3, the DNA is TGTGCCAGTAGTGGAAAGCCGTATAACTATGGCTACACCTTC. The full variable domain, in which reference TRBV19 and TRBJ1-2 provide the parts outside the CDR3, is DGGITQSPKYLFRKEGQNVTLSCEQNLNHDAMYWYRQDPGQGLRLIYYSQIVNDFQKGDIAEGYSVSREKKESFPLTVTSAQKNPTAFYLCASSGKPYNYGYTFGSGTRLTVV.

This sequence joins TRBV27 and TRBJ2-2, with 7 bases matching TRBD1. V dropped 2 bases and J dropped 1; count of bases not matched to a gene: 1. CDR3 length: 15 residues. Germline loops: CDR1 MNHEY, CDR2 SMNVEV (reference sequence). The CDR3 here is CASSLRTGNTGELFF. For the CDR3, the DNA is TGTGCCAGCAGTTTACGGACAGGGAACACCGGGGAGCTGTTTTTT.

V and J are TRBV10-3 and TRBJ2-3; tentatively, D is TRBD1 or TRBD2 (5 bases each). V lost 3 bases to trimming and J lost 4 bases, with 14 bases between them. This CDR3 contains 15 residues. The germline V gene has CDR1 ENHRY and CDR2 SYGVKD. The CDR3 is CAISEGTWGSDTQYF. Here the CDR3 DNA reads TGTGCCATCAGTGAAGGCACGTGGGGGTCAGATACGCAGTATTTT.

The table lists this clone with a count of one. The gene calls are TRBV27 and TRBJ2-1, with 7 bases identical to TRBD1. The CDR3 length is 15 residues. J gave up 2 bases and V 6 bases, and 7 bases lay outside the gene matches. Germline V gene data show CDR1 as MNHEY and CDR2 as SMNVEV (reference sequence). The CDR3 spells CASSRGQFAYNEQFF. The CDR3, as DNA: TGTGCCAGCAGCCGGGGACAGTTTGCCTACAATGAGCAGTTCTTC.

In its sample, this clone was seen once. The chain couples TRBV5-1 to TRBJ2-1; D tentatively reads TRBD1 or TRBD2 (5 bases each). V was trimmed by 4 bases and J by 0 bases, leaving 14 bases between them. Germline V lookup: CDR1 SGHRS, CDR2 YFSETQ. The CDR3 consists of 16 residues. CDR3 sequence (DNA): TGCGCCAGCAGCACCCTCGGGACGGGCTCCTACAATGAGCAGTTCTTC. Protein product: CASSTLGTGSYNEQFF.

The chain combines TRBV11-2 with TRBJ2-5; D gene ambiguous. The CDR3 is 14 residues long. Germline values: CDR1 SGHAT, CDR2 FQNNGV. Trimming shortened V by 2 bases and J by 5 bases, and 12 bases separated the two germline ends. This CDR3 is CASSLFGGGETQYF. The CDR3 region has the DNA TGTGCCAGCAGCTTATTCGGTGGTGGTGAGACCCAGTACTTC. The whole variable domain, remainder taken from reference TRBV11-2 and TRBJ2-5, is EAGVAQSPRYKIIEKRQSVAFWCNPISGHATLYWYQQILGQGPKLLIQFQNNGVVDDSQLPKDRFSAERLKGVDSTLKIQPAKLEDSAVYLCASSLFGGGETQYFGPGTRLLVL.

The chain recombines TRBV18 with TRBJ2-1; 9 bases are shared with TRBD2. V lost 3 bases and J lost 5; bases outside the gene matches: 11. CDR1 and CDR2 from the germline V gene are KGHSH and LQKENI. The CDR3 spans 17 residues. Here the CDR3 reads CASSPQSPLAGHNEQFF. The DNA for the CDR3 is TGTGCCAGCTCACCCCAGTCGCCACTAGCGGGCCACAATGAGCAGTTCTTC.

The chain has TRBV4-2 and TRBJ2-2, with unresolved D. V shed 3 bases and J shed 4 bases, with 6 bases lying between them. The CDR3 sequence is 13 residues long. Germline V gives CDR1 LGHNA, CDR2 YNFKEQ. The CDR3 loop reads CASSHPFTGELFF. For the CDR3, the DNA is TGTGCCAGCAGCCATCCGTTCACCGGGGAGCTGTTTTTT.

V and J are TRBV29-1 and TRBJ1-1; TRBD1 is a possible D gene (5 bases). Germline CDR1 SQVTM, CDR2 ANQGSEA. With 3 bases removed from V and 1 base from J, the gap between germline ends came to 9 bases. CDR3 length equals 13 residues. The DNA for the CDR3 is TGCAGCGTTGAGGGACGGGGGAACACTGAAGCTTTCTTT. This translates into CSVEGRGNTEAFF.

The chain joins TRBV6-1 to TRBJ1-3; tentatively, D is TRBD1 (5 bases). V lost 0 bases, J lost 2 bases, and 14 bases lay in between. Germline CDR1 and CDR2: MNHNS and SASEGT. The CDR3 covers 17 residues. This chain's CDR3 is CASSEAWGGATGNTIYF. The CDR3 DNA is TGTGCCAGCAGTGAAGCCTGGGGGGGAGCGACTGGAAACACCATATATTTT.

The CDR3, as DNA: TGCAGCGCGATCCGGGACTTGGGCCCCTACGAGCAGTACTTC. Encoded protein: CSAIRDLGPYEQYF. This chain connects TRBV29-1 to TRBJ2-7; perhaps TRBD2 as D (6 bases). V gave up 7 bases and J gave up 2 bases, with 18 bases separating them. The CDR3 has 14 residues. Germline V gene lookup returns CDR1 SQVTM and CDR2 ANQGSEA.

The chain is built from TRBV18 and TRBJ1-2, with D unclear. Germline V gene sequence: CDR1 KGHSH, CDR2 LQKENI. Trimming took off 4 bases at V and 8 bases at J, with 17 bases between the two ends. The CDR3 loop spans 14 amino acids. The chain's CDR3 is CASSLQKRGEGYTF. The CDR3 region has the DNA TGTGCCAGCTCACTACAGAAGCGGGGAGAGGGCTACACCTTC.

V is TRBV29-1 and J is TRBJ2-7, with D unresolved. Germline-derived CDR1 and CDR2 are SQVTM and ANQGSEA. Trimming removed 7 bases from V and 3 bases from J, with 10 bases in between. This CDR3 is built from 11 residues. CDR3: CSGLDNYEQYF. The CDR3 region has the DNA TGCAGCGGATTGGATAACTACGAGCAGTACTTC.

This clone has more than one count but fewer than ten. The rearrangement links TRBV11-2 to TRBJ2-7; 7 nucleotides line up with TRBD2. CDR1 is SGHAT and CDR2 is FQNNGV in the germline V gene. The CDR3 extends over 14 amino acids. Trimming took 3 bases from V and 7 from J; bases not matched to a gene: 9. CDR3 region: CASSFLAAEGEQYF. In nucleotides, the CDR3 is TGTGCCAGCAGCTTCCTAGCGGCCGAGGGTGAGCAGTACTTC.

In this sample, this clone turned up a few times. The chain links TRBV28 to TRBJ1-1; tentatively, D is TRBD1 (6 bases). The CDR3 is made up of 12 amino acids. Trimming shortened V by 10 bases and J by 5 bases, and 14 bases separated the two germline ends. The germline gives CDR1 MDHEN, CDR2 SYDVKM. CDR3 sequence: CAISNRVTEAFF. CDR3 DNA: TGTGCCATCTCCAACAGGGTTACTGAAGCTTTCTTT.